This TCR beta chain was captured in a study of control samples from healthy donors and cancer patients. Profiled with immunoSEQ multiplex PCR; TCRdb holds only in-frame clones, not every one. The data show about 100,000 clones, roughly 87% seen once. This sequence originates from a woman aged 50 to 65 in good health. The sequenced sample was blood.

CDR3 region: CASRETGTSGHSYNEQFF. The CDR3 DNA is TGTGCCAGCAGAGAAACCGGGACTAGCGGACACTCCTACAATGAGCAGTTCTTC. V gene TRBV6-1 combines with J gene TRBJ2-1; 11 nucleotides match TRBD2. Germline V gives CDR1 MNHNS, CDR2 SASEGT. The V segment lost 6 bases and the J segment 0 bases; nucleotides outside the gene matches: 10. This CDR3 contains 18 residues.